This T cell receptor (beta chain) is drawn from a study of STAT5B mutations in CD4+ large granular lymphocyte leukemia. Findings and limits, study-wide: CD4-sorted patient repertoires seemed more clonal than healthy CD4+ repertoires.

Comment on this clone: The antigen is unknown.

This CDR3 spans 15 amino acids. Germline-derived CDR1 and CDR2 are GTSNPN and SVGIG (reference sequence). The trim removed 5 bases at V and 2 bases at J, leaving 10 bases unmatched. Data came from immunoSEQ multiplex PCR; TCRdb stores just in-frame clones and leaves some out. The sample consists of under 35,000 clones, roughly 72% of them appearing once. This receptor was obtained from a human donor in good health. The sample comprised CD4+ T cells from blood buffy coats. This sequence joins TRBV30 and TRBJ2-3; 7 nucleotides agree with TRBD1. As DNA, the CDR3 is TGTGCCTGGCGACGCTGGGACAGACACACAGATACGCAGTATTTT. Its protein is CAWRRWDRHTDTQYF.